The TCR beta chain described here comes from a study of control samples from healthy donors and cancer patients. Sequencing used immunoSEQ multiplex PCR; TCRdb keeps in-frame clones, though not all of them. This sample has tens of thousands of clones, with 84% found just once. This CDR3 is 13 amino acids long. Trimming cost V 4 bases and J 4 bases, with 11 bases left between them. The V gene's germline CDR1 is SGHNT and CDR2 YYREEE (reference sequence). The specimen sequenced was PBMCs. V and J are TRBV5-4 and TRBJ1-2; D possibly corresponds to TRBD1 (5 bases). The TCR originated in a man in his 70s with lung cancer. The CDR3 nucleotides are TGTGCCAGCAGCCAGGACGGGACCTATGGCTACACCTTC. As protein: CASSQDGTYGYTF.